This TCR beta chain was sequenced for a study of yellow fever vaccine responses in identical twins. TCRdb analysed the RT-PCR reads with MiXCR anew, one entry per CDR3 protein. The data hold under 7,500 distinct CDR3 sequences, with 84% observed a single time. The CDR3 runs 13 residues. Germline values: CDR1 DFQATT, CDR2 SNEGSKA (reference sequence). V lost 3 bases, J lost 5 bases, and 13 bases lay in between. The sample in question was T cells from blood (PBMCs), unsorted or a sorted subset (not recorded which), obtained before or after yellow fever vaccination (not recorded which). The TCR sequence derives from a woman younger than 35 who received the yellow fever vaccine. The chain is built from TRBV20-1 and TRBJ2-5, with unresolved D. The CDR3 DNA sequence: TGCAGTGCTAGGGCCAAACTGGGGGAGACCCAGTACTTC. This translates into CSARAKLGETQYF.